A selection of T cell receptor beta chains follows, all from one sample in a study of early T cells in non-severe SARS-CoV-2 infection. From the 5' RACE reads, TCRdb called clonotypes with MiXCR, one entry per CDR3 protein. The data show about 59,000 distinct CDR3 sequences, roughly 12% seen once. Specimen: whole blood. All receptors derive from an adult who was a healthcare worker with PCR-confirmed SARS-CoV-2 infection or an uninfected control (not recorded which). The CDR3 runs from the conserved cysteine through the conserved F or W. The D gene is left open where the match is weak. Expanded clones are given a class, and other clones once, few, many or no size at all.

d_gene	v_gene	abundance	j_gene	CDR3nt	CDR3aa
-	TRBV10-2	-	TRBJ2-1	TGCGCCAGCAGTGTTTCCCCCGATGGGGAGCAGTTCTTC	CASSVSPDGEQFF
-	TRBV6-5	many	TRBJ1-1	TGTGCCAGCAGTTATTTTACGGCGAACACTGAACCTTTCTTT	CASSYFTANTEPFF
TRBD2	TRBV14	-	TRBJ2-7	TGTGCCAGCAGCCTCGGACTAGCCTACGAGCAGTACTTC	CASSLGLAYEQYF
-	TRBV7-6	few	TRBJ2-1	TGTGCCAGCAGCACTCACAGGGCAGAGTACAATGAGCAGTTCTTC	CASSTHRAEYNEQFF
-	TRBV7-3	few	TRBJ2-1	TGTGCCAGCAGCTTAAACTCCGGGGGCAATGAGCAGTTCTTC	CASSLNSGGNEQFF
TRBD2	TRBV7-3	many	TRBJ2-2	TGTGCCAGCAGCTTAATGGGGACTATCCCCGGGGAGCCGTTTTTT	CASSLMGTIPGEPFF
TRBD2	TRBV3-1	few	TRBJ2-5	TGTGCCAGCAGCCAAGATGTGATAGCGGGAGCAGTATCCAAAGAGACCCAGTACTTC	CASSQDVIAGAVSKETQYF
TRBD1	TRBV7-3	many	TRBJ2-6	TGTGCCAGCAGCCAAGGGACAGGGGCTGGGGCCAACGTCCTGACTTTC	CASSQGTGAGANVLTF
-	TRBV15	many	TRBJ2-3	TGTGCCACCAGCTGGGGGGCGTTTACAGATACGCAGTATTTT	CATSWGAFTDTQYF
TRBD1	TRBV7-2	many	TRBJ1-4	TGTGCCAGCAGCATAGACAGGGGGACTAATGAAAAACTGTTTTTT	CASSIDRGTNEKLFF
-	TRBV5-1	-	TRBJ2-1	TGCGCCAGCAGCTTGGCCGGGAAAAGCTCCTACAATGAGCAGTTCTTC	CASSLAGKSSYNEQFF
TRBD1	TRBV6-1	-	TRBJ1-2	TGTGCCAGCAGAGGGACAGGGGAAAGTGGCTACACCTTC	CASRGTGESGYTF
-	TRBV15	many	TRBJ2-1	TGTGCCACCAGCAGAGATCGGGGATCTCAGCAGTTCTTC	CATSRDRGSQQFF
-	TRBV5-6	many	TRBJ1-5	TGTGCCAGCAGCTTGGGGCGGGGGAGCAATCAGCCCCAGCATTTT	CASSLGRGSNQPQHF
-	TRBV7-6	-	TRBJ1-1	TGTGCCAGCAGCTCCGGGACGTTCATGAACACTGAAGCTTTCTTT	CASSSGTFMNTEAFF
-	TRBV18	many	TRBJ1-1	TGTGCCAGCTCACCTTTATCGAGGGAGGGATTCGCTTTCTTT	CASSPLSREGFAFF
-	TRBV6-5	many	TRBJ2-4	TGTGCCAGCAGGCGGGACGGAAAAAACATTCAGTACTTC	CASRRDGKNIQYF
TRBD1	TRBV29-1	-	TRBJ1-2	TGCAGCGTGACGGGACAGGGTTTTCATGGCTACACCTTC	CSVTGQGFHGYTF
TRBD1	TRBV11-2	many	TRBJ2-7	TGTGCCAGCAGCATCGGACAGGGGGGATCCTACGAGCAGTACTTC	CASSIGQGGSYEQYF
TRBD1	TRBV29-1	many	TRBJ2-7	TGCAGCTCCGGGACAGGGGAAGGGAAGCAGTACTTC	CSSGTGEGKQYF
-	TRBV2	-	TRBJ1-1	TGTGCCAGTTCGGTAGAACACTTGAACACTGAAGCTTTCTTT	CASSVEHLNTEAFF
-	TRBV6-6	many	TRBJ2-4	TGTGCCAGCACAGAGGGGGAGAGCATTCAGTACTTC	CASTEGESIQYF
-	TRBV12-3/TRBV12-4	many	TRBJ1-1	TGTGCCAGCCTAGGTCAAAGGGTCATGAACACTGAAGCTTTCTTT	CASLGQRVMNTEAFF
-	TRBV18	many	TRBJ1-5	TGTGCCAGCTCACCACAATGGGGGGTTGATCAGCCCCAGCATTTT	CASSPQWGVDQPQHF
-	TRBV10-1	many	TRBJ2-1	TGCGCCAGCAGTGTCGGGGGTTTGGGGGACAATGAGCAGTTCTTC	CASSVGGLGDNEQFF
TRBD2	TRBV6-1	many	TRBJ2-1	TGTGCCAGCAGTGAGGGACTAGCGGGGGGGCAGAATGAGCAGTTCTTC	CASSEGLAGGQNEQFF